This TCR beta chain was documented in a study of tissue T cells after allogeneic stem cell transplantation. Whole-study results and caveats: Only a limited share of tissue TCRs appeared in blood or spleen. Few T cell clones were shared across patients, but motif clusters showed tissue-specific shared signatures.

This sample's time point: mouse harvest day 14 after allogeneic transplant. Tail vein injection delivered 10^7 T-cell-depleted bone marrow cells and 10^6 splenic CD5+ T cells. About this clone itself: Antigen specificity is unknown. All gene names here are mouse names. The DNA ends 1 residue before the CDR3 does, and the rest of the CDR3 is filled in from the germline J gene.

Clones were sequenced by immunoSEQ multiplex PCR, and TCRdb holds only the in-frame ones, with some missing. The sample includes some 3,000 clones, 45% to 50% seen only once; the top ten take more than 15%. Germline assignment: CDR1 SNHLY and CDR2 FYNGKV (reference sequence). With V trimmed by 3 bases and J by 8 bases, 2 bases remained unmatched. CDR3 length equals 14 residues. The sample comprised gut tissue. The origin of this receptor is a female BALB/c mouse given C57BL/6 T cells with graft-versus-host disease after an allogeneic hematopoietic cell transplant. The V gene is TRBV3, the J gene TRBJ2-1, with 12 bases aligning to TRBD2. CDR3 region: CASSLTGGASEQFF. Incomplete CDR3 DNA: TGTGCCAGCAGCTTGACTGGGGGGGCGTCTGAGCAGTTC. Variable domain in full (rest from reference TRBV3 and TRBJ2-1): GPKVLQIPSHQIIDMGQMVTLNCDPVSNHLYFYWYKQILGQQMEFLVNFYNGKVMEKSKLFKDQFSVERPDGSYFTLKIQPTALEDSAVYFCASSLTGGASEQFFGPGTRLTVL.